Presented here are 10 T cell receptor beta chains from one specimen sequenced in a study of blood T cell repertoires in COVID-19. Using immunoSEQ multiplex PCR, the repertoire was profiled, and TCRdb retains in-frame clones only, with some absent. The repertoire has 90,000 to 110,000 clones, less than 85% of them found once; the top ten carry 15% to 20%. Input material: peripheral blood. These receptors originate from a woman aged 60-75 years with acute or convalescent COVID-19.

This chain joins TRBV6-5 and TRBJ1-2, with 8 bases that match TRBD1. The CDR3 sequence is 13 residues long. V lost 5 bases, J lost 2 bases, and 1 base stayed unmatched. Germline loops: CDR1 MNHEY, CDR2 SVGAGI. The CDR3 reads CASSNRGNYGYTF. The DNA for the CDR3 is TGTGCCAGCAGTAACAGGGGGAACTATGGCTACACCTTC.

The V gene is TRBV5-1, the J gene TRBJ2-5; the match to TRBD1 covers 10 bases. Germline V gene sequence: CDR1 SGHRS, CDR2 YFSETQ. Trimming removed 2 bases from V and 5 bases from J; junction bases left unmatched: 9. The CDR3 consists of 16 residues. CDR3: CASSFGGQGLRETQYF. Written as DNA, the CDR3 is TGCGCCAGCAGCTTCGGGGGACAGGGGTTGCGGGAGACCCAGTACTTC.

V gene TRBV7-9 combines with J gene TRBJ2-7; 8 positions match TRBD1. V lost 1 base and J lost 6; bases outside the gene matches: 8. CDR1 and CDR2 from the germline V gene are SEHNR and FQNEAQ (reference sequence). There are 15 residues in the CDR3. The DNA of the CDR3 is TGTGCCAGCAGCTTAGATTTGGACAGGGCGTCCGAGCAGTACTTC. This gives the protein CASSLDLDRASEQYF. The full variable domain, its missing parts supplied by reference TRBV7-9 and TRBJ2-7, is DTGVSQNPRHKITKRGQNVTFRCDPISEHNRLYWYRQTLGQGPEFLTYFQNEAQLEKSRLLSDRFSAERPKGSFSTLEIQRTEQGDSAMYLCASSLDLDRASEQYFGPGTRLTVT.

V gene TRBV3-1 (or the pseudogene TRBV3-2) combines with J gene TRBJ1-1, with 7 bases aligning to TRBD1. The CDR3 is made up of 13 amino acids. The germline gives CDR1 LGHDT, CDR2 YNNKEL (reference sequence). With 8 bases clipped from V and 4 bases from J, the junction kept 7 bases outside the gene matches. The CDR3 nucleotides read TGTGCCAGCTCTCAACAGGGGTTCACTGAAGCTTTCTTT. Its protein product is CASSQQGFTEAFF.

Written as DNA, the CDR3 is TGCGCCAGCAGCTTAGACAGGGTTATCCCCAATGAGCAGTTCTTC. Encoded protein: CASSLDRVIPNEQFF. The chain uses TRBV5-1 and TRBJ2-1; 7 bases are a match to TRBD1. V gave up 2 bases and J gave up 6 bases; unmatched junction bases: 8. Germline V gene data show CDR1 as SGHRS and CDR2 as YFSETQ. This CDR3 has 15 residues.

Only a few counts were recorded for this clone. V is TRBV6-6 and J is TRBJ1-4, with a tentative D call TRBD1 (5 bases). Germline CDR1 reads MNHNY; CDR2 reads SVGAGI (reference sequence). The ends were cut back, 7 bases at V and 4 bases at J, with 7 bases in the middle. The CDR3 length is 12 residues. CDR3 residues: CASTGDNEKLFF. CDR3 in DNA: TGTGCCAGCACGGGGGATAATGAAAAACTGTTTTTT.

The chain has TRBV27 and TRBJ2-7; tentative D call: TRBD1 (6 bases). From germline, CDR1 is MNHEY and CDR2 SMNVEV (reference sequence). There are 11 residues in the CDR3. V gave up 8 bases and J gave up 11 bases, with 16 bases separating them. The chain's CDR3 is CASGTLRGKYF. CDR3 in DNA: TGTGCCAGCGGAACCTTGAGGGGGAAGTACTTC.

The chain employs TRBV14 and TRBJ2-2; perhaps TRBD2 as D (5 bases). The CDR3 runs to 17 residues. Germline V gives CDR1 SGHDN, CDR2 FVKESK. Trimming removed 2 bases at V and 1 base at J, with 14 bases between. CDR3 protein: CASSQRSEARNTGELFF. Here the CDR3 DNA reads TGTGCCAGCAGCCAACGCTCGGAGGCCCGGAACACCGGGGAGCTGTTTTTT.

This clone showed up just once. The chain joins TRBV4-3 to TRBJ2-1, with D possibly matching TRBD2 (6 bases). CDR1 is LGHNA, CDR2 YSLEER, per germline. The CDR3 runs to 16 residues. The V and J ends lost 0 bases and 0 bases respectively, with 9 bases between them. The chain's CDR3 is CASSQDWRDSYNEQFF. For the CDR3, the DNA is TGCGCCAGCAGCCAAGATTGGCGGGACTCCTACAATGAGCAGTTCTTC.

The chain carries TRBV5-1 and TRBJ2-3, with 8 bases aligning to TRBD2. CDR1 is SGHRS and CDR2 is YFSETQ in the germline V gene. The ends lost 4 bases at V and 1 base at J; junction bases unmatched: 8. CDR3 length: 16 residues. DNA of the CDR3: TGCGCCAGCAGCCCGCAGACTAGCGCTGGCACAGATACGCAGTATTTT. It is translated as CASSPQTSAGTDTQYF.